The 10 T cell receptor beta chains reported below all come from one sample, sequenced in a study of Graves' ophthalmopathy and Graves' hyperthyroidism (dated by TCRdb to the late 2010s). Instrument used: Illumina HiSeq 2000. TCR beta CDR3 regions were amplified from RNA transcripts for repertoire sequencing. HTBI primers and the Qiagen OneStep RT-PCR kit were used in a first-round RT-PCR, which was followed by a second-round multiplex PCR, size selection and purification. In-frame beta chains were kept once TCRdb had trimmed the public reads at Q25 with fastp and called clones with MiXCR. CDR3 protein duplicates are merged, each entry listing the most common genes and DNA. The sample table shows around 400,000 distinct CDR3 sequences, and under 25% are seen once. Jointly, the top ten make up around 3.2% of the sample. Sample: peripheral blood. The source of these receptors is a young woman with stable Graves' hyperthyroidism. Donor details come from another sample of the same person, matched by shared clones.

This clonotype was seen repeatedly, ten times or more. V is TRBV19 and J is TRBJ2-7; D unclear. Germline V gene sequence: CDR1 LNHDA, CDR2 SQIVND (reference sequence). The CDR3 consists of 13 residues. Deletions cut 6 bases from V and 3 bases from J, with 12 bases between. The DNA of the CDR3 is TGTGCCAGTAGCCCCCACCCCCTCTACGAGCAGTACTTC. It codes for CASSPHPLYEQYF.

This clonotype showed up many times. The chain uses TRBV11-2 and TRBJ2-7; D possibly corresponds to TRBD2 (7 bases). This CDR3 comprises 16 residues. Germline loops: CDR1 SGHAT, CDR2 FQNNGV. Trimming took off 6 bases at V and 0 bases at J, with 18 bases between the two ends. CDR3 in amino acids: CASRHTGGGSSYEQYF. CDR3 bases: TGTGCCAGCAGACATACGGGGGGCGGGAGCTCCTACGAGCAGTACTTC.

This clonotype has at least ten counts. This sequence joins TRBV10-3 and TRBJ2-6, with a possible D match to TRBD1 (6 bases). Germline V gene sequence: CDR1 ENHRY, CDR2 SYGVKD. This CDR3 contains 14 residues. V lost 10 bases and J 0 bases, leaving 10 bases between the germline ends. CDR3 in DNA: TGTGCCACCAAACAGGGCTCTGGGGCCAACGTCCTGACTTTC. Protein: CATKQGSGANVLTF.

Ten or more counts support this clonotype. This sequence joins TRBV20-1 and TRBJ2-5; TRBD2 agrees at 9 bases. After removal of 6 bases from V and 4 bases from J, the junction contained 3 bases not matched to a gene. Germline CDR1 reads DFQATT; CDR2 reads SNEGSKA (reference sequence). The CDR3 extends over 12 amino acids. The CDR3 sequence is CSAGTSRETQYF. For the CDR3, the DNA is TGCAGTGCCGGGACTAGCCGAGAGACCCAGTACTTC.

As concerns this clonotype: A read error may produce the germline difference seen at one junction end. This chain uses TRBV28 with TRBJ2-7; D gene ambiguous. Germline V CDR1 and CDR2: MDHEN, SYDVKM. This CDR3 has 15 residues. Here the CDR3 DNA reads TGTGCCAGCAGTACTTTTTCGGTATGGGCCTACGATCAGTACTTC. Translation: CASSTFSVWAYDQYF.

This clonotype was seen repeatedly, ten times or more. This chain connects TRBV4-1 to TRBJ1-1; possibly TRBD1 for D (6 bases). Trimming removed 0 bases at V and 5 bases at J, with 13 bases between. Germline V gene lookup returns CDR1 MGHRA and CDR2 YSYEKL. The CDR3 has 15 amino acids. CDR3 sequence: CASSQDHEGGTEAFF. The CDR3, as DNA: TGCGCCAGCAGCCAAGATCATGAGGGGGGGACTGAAGCTTTCTTT.

The chain employs TRBV6-1 and TRBJ1-1; D ambiguous. From germline, CDR1 is MNHNS and CDR2 SASEGT. Trimming stripped 5 bases from V and 1 base from J, with 11 bases between. This CDR3 contains 14 residues. The CDR3 bases are TGTGCCAGCAGTCCCACCCGGGCGAACACTGAAGCTTTCTTT. Its protein is CASSPTRANTEAFF.

CDR3 sequence: CASSWQGDGYTF. Written as DNA, the CDR3 is TGTGCCAGCAGTTGGCAGGGAGACGGCTACACCTTC. This chain joins TRBV6-5 and TRBJ1-2; D possibly corresponds to TRBD1 (5 bases). V was clipped by 4 bases and J by 8 bases, with 11 bases between them. The CDR3 has 12 amino acids. CDR1 MNHEY and CDR2 SVGAGI come from the germline V gene.

The genes are TRBV11-2 and TRBJ2-2; a weak D match, TRBD2 (7 bases). This CDR3 has 15 residues. V lost 4 bases to trimming and J lost 5 bases, with 14 bases between them. CDR1 SGHAT and CDR2 FQNNGV come from the germline V gene. DNA for the CDR3: TGTGCCAGCAGCTGGGGGGGCCTAGGGACCGGGGAGCTGTTTTTT. This gives the protein CASSWGGLGTGELFF.

The J gene is TRBJ1-6, the V gene TRBV7-8; no firm D call. Deletions cut 5 bases from V and 4 bases from J, with 12 bases between. The CDR3 has 15 residues. Germline CDR1 and CDR2: SGHVS and FQNEAQ. The CDR3 is CASSLTGGYNSPLHF. The CDR3 nucleotides read TGTGCCAGCAGCCTTACCGGCGGATATAATTCACCCCTCCACTTT. Using reference TRBV7-8 and TRBJ1-6 for the parts outside the CDR3, the full variable domain is GAGVSQSPRYKVAKRGQDVALRCDPISGHVSLFWYQQALGQGPEFLTYFQNEAQLDKSGLPSDRFFAERPEGSVSTLKIQRTQQEDSAVYLCASSLTGGYNSPLHFGNGTRLTVT.